These 27 T cell receptor beta chains came from one sample sequenced in a study of technical replicates of blood from several donors (dated by TCRdb to 2016 to 2017). Libraries were built with the immunoSEQ multiplex PCR assay. TCRdb provides this immuneACCESS table in a form limited to in-frame rearrangements. Some clones are lacking; in checked studies, under half of them reflect an unresolved V gene, and why the rest are absent is not known. The table for this sample lists roughly 60,000 clones; approximately 86% of them were counted only once. The ten largest clones capture about 5% of the sample. Material for sequencing was PBMCs. These receptors were collected from a human donor in good health. Some clones in this sample may be carry-over from other donors' samples.

This clone is a singleton in its sample. The rearrangement links TRBV9 to TRBJ2-6, with D perhaps matching TRBD2 (6 bases). Germline V gene sequence: CDR1 SGDLS, CDR2 YYNGEE. V shed 1 base and J shed 7 bases, with 21 bases lying between them. The CDR3 loop spans 18 amino acids. CDR3 region: CASSVSLIGSVGANVLTF. CDR3 in DNA: TGTGCCAGCAGCGTATCTCTCATCGGGAGTGTAGGAGCCAACGTCCTGACTTTC.

The chain couples TRBV10-3 to TRBJ2-1; 8 nucleotides agree with TRBD1. CDR3 length equals 14 residues. Germline V CDR1 and CDR2: ENHRY, SYGVKD. J lost 5 bases, V lost 6 bases, and 6 bases had no gene match. The CDR3 DNA reads as TGTGCCATCAGACAGGGGGTGAAGGACAATGAGCAGTTCTTC. It codes for CAIRQGVKDNEQFF.

The chain carries TRBV15 and TRBJ1-4, with 9 bases lining up with TRBD1. V dropped 3 bases and J dropped 4; count of bases not matched to a gene: 0. CDR3 length equals 14 residues. In germline, CDR1 is LNHNV, CDR2 YYDKDF (reference sequence). Here the CDR3 reads CATSRDRGNEKLFF. The CDR3, as DNA: TGTGCCACCAGCAGGGACAGGGGTAATGAAAAACTGTTTTTT.

The chain employs TRBV6-1 and TRBJ1-1; D gene unclear. The V end lost 1 base, the J end lost 4 bases, and 13 bases lay between the germline ends. The CDR3 runs to 15 residues. Germline CDR1 is MNHNS and CDR2 is SASEGT. CDR3 residues: CASSEGAGRSTEAFF. CDR3 DNA sequence: TGTGCCAGCAGTGAAGGGGCTGGGAGGAGCACTGAAGCTTTCTTT.

The chain uses TRBV19 and TRBJ2-7, with 8 positions matching TRBD1. V dropped 5 bases and J dropped 0; count of bases not matched to a gene: 6. Germline V CDR1 and CDR2: LNHDA, SQIVND (reference sequence). CDR3 size: 15 residues. For the CDR3, the DNA is TGTGCCAGTAGTTTGGCAGGGGGCCCCTCCTACGAGCAGTACTTC. Translating gives CASSLAGGPSYEQYF.

In its sample, this clone was seen a few times. The J gene is TRBJ1-1, the V gene TRBV28, with D possibly TRBD1 on 6 matching bases. The V end lost 4 bases, the J end lost 1 base, and 10 bases lay between the germline ends. Germline CDR1 reads MDHEN; CDR2 reads SYDVKM. The CDR3 is 14 amino acids. The CDR3 sequence: CASSSPGENTEAFF. The CDR3 DNA is TGTGCCAGCAGTTCACCAGGGGAGAACACTGAAGCTTTCTTT.

The chain employs TRBV6-5 and TRBJ1-4; D may be TRBD1 (5 bases). The CDR3 length is 16 residues. Per germline, CDR1 MNHEY and CDR2 SVGAGI. V shed 0 bases and J shed 2 bases, with 10 bases lying between them. The CDR3 DNA sequence: TGTGCCAGCAGTTACTCCACGGGGGTTACTAATGAAAAACTGTTTTTT. This translates into CASSYSTGVTNEKLFF.

The V call is TRBV5-1, the J call TRBJ2-7, with 9 nucleotides matching TRBD1. The CDR3 contains 14 residues. The germline V gene has CDR1 SGHRS and CDR2 YFSETQ. With 4 bases clipped from V and 6 bases from J, the junction kept 8 bases outside the gene matches. This CDR3 reads CASSMGQGSSEQYF. For the CDR3, the DNA is TGCGCCAGCAGCATGGGACAGGGAAGCTCCGAGCAGTACTTC.

The J gene is TRBJ2-2, the V gene TRBV6-1, with 9 bases aligning to TRBD1. Germline CDR1 is MNHNS and CDR2 is SASEGT. The J segment lost 1 base and the V segment lost 6 bases, leaving 3 bases of the junction unmatched. There are 15 residues in the CDR3. The chain's CDR3 is CASSRGQGNTGELFF. The CDR3 DNA sequence: TGTGCCAGCAGCCGGGGACAGGGGAACACCGGGGAGCTGTTTTTT.

The chain links TRBV4-2 to TRBJ1-5, with D possibly being TRBD1 (5 bases). V was shortened by 3 bases and J by 4 bases, with 16 bases between the two germline ends. Looked up from germline, CDR1 is LGHNA and CDR2 is YNFKEQ. The CDR3 covers 16 residues. The chain's CDR3 is CASSQNQGGNNQPQHF. As DNA, the CDR3 is TGTGCCAGCAGCCAGAACCAGGGTGGTAATAATCAGCCCCAGCATTTT.

The rearrangement links TRBV11-3 to TRBJ2-1, with 8 bases lining up with TRBD2. Trimming at V came to 1 base and at J to 5 bases, leaving 7 bases not matched to a gene. Germline V gene lookup returns CDR1 SGHNT and CDR2 YENEEA. CDR3 length: 16 residues. The CDR3 is CASSLGPSGGDNEQFF. The CDR3 nucleotides read TGTGCCAGCAGCTTAGGACCCAGCGGGGGTGACAATGAGCAGTTCTTC. The complete variable domain, with remaining parts taken from reference TRBV11-3 and TRBJ2-1, reads EAGVVQSPRYKIIEKKQPVAFWCNPISGHNTLYWYLQNLGQGPELLIRYENEEAVDDSQLPKDRFSAERLKGVDSTLKIQPAELGDSAVYLCASSLGPSGGDNEQFFGPGTRLTVL.

This clone was recorded only once. This chain connects TRBV5-1 to TRBJ2-7; 7 positions agree with TRBD1. Germline values: CDR1 SGHRS, CDR2 YFSETQ. The CDR3 has 14 amino acids. V dropped 3 bases and J dropped 2; count of bases not matched to a gene: 5. CDR3 nucleotides: TGCGCCAGCAGCTCAAGGACAGGAGCCTACGAGCAGTACTTC. It yields the protein CASSSRTGAYEQYF.

The gene calls are TRBV9 and TRBJ1-6; 7 nucleotides match TRBD1. Germline CDR1 reads SGDLS; CDR2 reads YYNGEE. The trim removed 2 bases at V and 6 bases at J, leaving 5 bases unmatched. This CDR3 region has 15 residues. Here the CDR3 reads CASSVPGQSNSPLHF. The DNA for the CDR3 is TGTGCCAGCAGCGTCCCGGGACAGAGTAATTCACCCCTCCACTTT.

This rearrangement joins TRBV19 to TRBJ1-3; D call uncertain. This CDR3 region has 14 residues. Germline V CDR1 and CDR2: LNHDA, SQIVND (reference sequence). Between the trimmed V and J ends, which lost 8 bases and 7 bases, there was a span of 18 bases. For the CDR3, the DNA is TGTGCCAGTTCCTCCCCCAACCGAGGCAACACCATATATTTT. It translates to CASSSPNRGNTIYF.

The rearrangement uses TRBV2 and TRBJ2-1; TRBD2 is a possible D gene (5 bases). Trimming removed 4 bases at V and 2 bases at J, with 15 bases between. The CDR3 consists of 16 residues. In germline, CDR1 is SNHLY, CDR2 FYNNEI. The DNA for the CDR3 is TGTGCCAGCAGTGGAAGAATAAGCGGTACCTACAATGAGCAGTTCTTC. Translating gives CASSGRISGTYNEQFF.

The sample holds one count of this clone. The chain combines TRBV11-2 with TRBJ2-7; 9 bases align to TRBD1. V trimming: 5 bases; J trimming: 5 bases; junction bases outside the gene matches: 4. The CDR3 sequence is 13 residues long. The germline V gene has CDR1 SGHAT and CDR2 FQNNGV. CDR3 sequence reads: CASSRDRAHEQYF. DNA of the CDR3: TGTGCCAGCAGCCGGGACAGGGCCCACGAGCAGTACTTC.

V and J are TRBV27 and TRBJ2-1, with TRBD2 as a possible D gene (5 bases). Germline V gives CDR1 MNHEY, CDR2 SMNVEV (reference sequence). This CDR3 spans 14 amino acids. V was shortened by 3 bases and J by 0 bases, with 6 bases between the two germline ends. The CDR3 spells CASSFGSSYNEQFF. The CDR3 nucleotides are TGTGCCAGCAGTTTTGGGAGCTCCTACAATGAGCAGTTCTTC.

The chain joins TRBV19 to TRBJ1-3, with D perhaps matching TRBD1 (5 bases). Germline V lookup: CDR1 LNHDA, CDR2 SQIVND (reference sequence). The CDR3 has 16 amino acids. V shed 6 bases and J shed 0 bases, with 15 bases lying between them. CDR3 amino acids: CASSIPGVGSGNTIYF. The CDR3, as DNA: TGTGCCAGTAGCATCCCGGGGGTAGGCTCTGGAAACACCATATATTTT. Using reference TRBV19 and TRBJ1-3 for the parts outside the CDR3, the full variable domain is DGGITQSPKYLFRKEGQNVTLSCEQNLNHDAMYWYRQDPGQGLRLIYYSQIVNDFQKGDIAEGYSVSREKKESFPLTVTSAQKNPTAFYLCASSIPGVGSGNTIYFGEGSWLTVV.

V is TRBV5-1 and J is TRBJ2-5, with 7 bases fitting TRBD2. The CDR3 length is 15 residues. J was trimmed by 1 base and V by 4 bases; bases with no gene match: 7. Germline loops: CDR1 SGHRS, CDR2 YFSETQ. CDR3 nucleotides: TGCGCCAGCAGCGCTGGCGGGACTATCCAAGAGACCCAGTACTTC. Translated, it gives CASSAGGTIQETQYF.

V is TRBV5-1 and J is TRBJ2-5; 10 bases fit TRBD1. With V trimmed by 0 bases and J by 3 bases, 2 bases remained unmatched. CDR3 size: 15 residues. In germline, CDR1 is SGHRS, CDR2 YFSETQ. The CDR3 DNA reads TGCGCCAGCAGCTTGGCCGGGACAGGGGAAGAGACCCAGTACTTC. Translating it yields CASSLAGTGEETQYF.

The chain carries TRBV7-2 and TRBJ2-5; 10 nucleotides match TRBD2. This CDR3 has 15 amino acids. Germline CDR1 and CDR2: SGHTA and FQGNSA. Trimming took 5 bases from V and 5 from J; bases not matched to a gene: 8. CDR3 DNA sequence: TGTGCCAGCAGCCGAGCGGGGGGGCCGGTCGAGACCCAGTACTTC. Translating gives CASSRAGGPVETQYF. The complete variable domain, with remaining parts taken from reference TRBV7-2 and TRBJ2-5, reads GAGVSQSPSNKVTEKGKDVELRCDPISGHTALYWYRQSLGQGLEFLIYFQGNSAPDKSGLPSDRFSAERTGGSVSTLTIQRTQQEDSAVYLCASSRAGGPVETQYFGPGTRLLVL.

The chain is built from TRBV19 and TRBJ2-7, with D possibly matching TRBD1 (5 bases). CDR3 length equals 13 residues. Looked up from germline, CDR1 is LNHDA and CDR2 is SQIVND (reference sequence). Trimming took 6 bases from V and 0 from J, leaving 9 bases between them. The CDR3 nucleotides read TGTGCCAGTAGCGACAGCTACTCCTACGAGCAGTACTTC. Amino acid sequence: CASSDSYSYEQYF.

This chain links TRBV19 with TRBJ1-5; 10 bases are shared with TRBD1. V gave up 7 bases and J gave up 3 bases; unmatched junction bases: 15. Germline-derived CDR1 and CDR2 are LNHDA and SQIVND (reference sequence). This CDR3 has 18 amino acids. The DNA of the CDR3 is TGTGCCAGTACCCCAAGCGGTGGGACAGGGGCGATCAATCAGCCCCAGCATTTT. This codes for CASTPSGGTGAINQPQHF.

The chain links TRBV5-4 to TRBJ2-7, with 7 bases identical to TRBD2. After removal of 5 bases from V and 2 bases from J, the junction contained 10 bases not matched to a gene. Per the germline V gene, CDR1 is SGHNT and CDR2 is YYREEE (reference sequence). This CDR3 contains 15 residues. The DNA for the CDR3 is TGTGCCAGCAGTGTGGTAGGGAGCGGGACCTACGAGCAGTACTTC. Encoded protein: CASSVVGSGTYEQYF.

The chain employs TRBV5-6 and TRBJ2-1; 12 bases fit TRBD2. The CDR3 has 17 amino acids. The germline V gene has CDR1 SGHDT and CDR2 YYEEEE. After removal of 0 bases from V and 7 bases from J, the junction contained 8 bases not matched to a gene. CDR3 nucleotides: TGTGCCAGCAGCTTGGGGACTAGCGGGATCGGTGGTAATGAGCAGTTCTTC. Translating it yields CASSLGTSGIGGNEQFF.

This chain connects TRBV7-3 to TRBJ2-6; possible D gene TRBD1, 5 bases. Trimming pared 3 bases from V and 1 base from J, leaving 10 bases between. Germline assignment: CDR1 SGHTA and CDR2 FQGTGA. This CDR3 is built from 16 residues. The CDR3 loop reads CASSFSGQSGANVLTF. CDR3 DNA sequence: TGTGCCAGCAGCTTCTCCGGACAATCTGGGGCCAACGTCCTGACTTTC. The complete variable domain, with remaining parts taken from reference TRBV7-3 and TRBJ2-6, reads GAGVSQTPSNKVTEKGKYVELRCDPISGHTALYWYRQSLGQGPEFLIYFQGTGAADDSGLPNDRFFAVRPEGSVSTLKIQRTERGDSAVYLCASSFSGQSGANVLTFGAGSRLTVL.

Details on this clone: Other DNA sequences in the sample encode the same CDR3. The rearrangement joins TRBV6-5 to TRBJ2-7; D perhaps matches TRBD2 (6 bases). This CDR3 region has 14 residues. V lost 0 bases and J lost 3, with 9 bases in between. The V gene's germline CDR1 is MNHEY and CDR2 SVGAGI. This chain's CDR3 is CASSYSGGRYEQYF. CDR3 sequence (DNA): TGTGCCAGCAGTTACTCGGGGGGACGCTACGAGCAGTACTTC.